The rows below give T cell receptor beta chains drawn from one sample of a study of blood T cell repertoires in COVID-19. TCRdb's table, derived via immunoSEQ multiplex PCR, lists solely in-frame clones and lacks some. The sample yields 65,000 to 80,000 clones, about nine tenths seen once. The sample comprised peripheral blood. The source of these receptors is a man aged 30 to 45 with acute or convalescent COVID-19. Both conserved end residues are part of each CDR3. A D gene is named only where the DNA matches it firmly. Not all rows give a size; the values are once, few, many and, for expanded clones, a class.

clone size | D gene | J gene | V gene | CDR3 length | CDR3 DNA | CDR3 protein
. | . | TRBJ2-1 | TRBV19 | 16 | TGTGCCAGTAGTATCGGGCGGGTTCCATCCTACAATGAGCAGTTCTTC | CASSIGRVPSYNEQFF
. | . | TRBJ2-3 | TRBV11-2 | 14 | TGTGCCAGCAGCCCCACAAATAGCGGTATTGCGCAGTATTTT | CASSPTNSGIAQYF
. | . | TRBJ1-1 | TRBV4-2 | 17 | TGTGCCAGCAGCCAAGGTCGTGACAGGAGGATGAACACTGAAGCTTTCTTT | CASSQGRDRRMNTEAFF
. | . | TRBJ1-5 | TRBV10-3 | 13 | TGTGCCATCACCAGCGGACTTGATCAGCCCCAGCATTTT | CAITSGLDQPQHF
. | . | TRBJ1-5 | TRBV7-6 | 13 | TGTGCCAGCGCCGGACAGCACAATCAGCCCCAGCATTTT | CASAGQHNQPQHF
. | . | TRBJ2-3 | TRBV27 | 14 | TGTGCCAGCAGTGAGCGGGCTAGCACAGATACGCAGTATTTT | CASSERASTDTQYF
once | . | TRBJ1-2 | TRBV7-2 | 13 | TGTGCCAGCAGCTTAATGCGGATTTATGGCTACACCTTC | CASSLMRIYGYTF
. | . | TRBJ1-2 | TRBV18 | 13 | TGTGCCAGCTCGCCTCAGGGATGGAGTGGCTACACCTTC | CASSPQGWSGYTF
. | . | TRBJ1-5 | TRBV4-2 | 14 | TGTGCCAGCAGCCAAGACCCTAGGGGTCAGCCCCAGCATTTT | CASSQDPRGQPQHF
. | . | TRBJ2-5 | TRBV18 | 13 | TGTGCCAGCTCACGCGACAGGAGAGAGACCCAGTACTTC | CASSRDRRETQYF
. | TRBD1 | TRBJ1-4 | TRBV5-4 | 15 | TGTGCCAGCAGCCCCCGGACAGGGCCTAATGAAAAACTGTTTTTT | CASSPRTGPNEKLFF
. | . | TRBJ1-2 | TRBV5-5 | 13 | TGTGCCAGCAGCTTGGGACAGAACTATGGCTACACCTTC | CASSLGQNYGYTF
. | . | TRBJ1-1 | TRBV15 | 14 | TGTGCCACCAGCAGCAGGCGCATGAACACTGAAGCTTTCTTT | CATSSRRMNTEAFF
. | TRBD2 | TRBJ2-2 | TRBV19 | 16 | TGTGCCAGTACCCAGCTAGCGGGGGGTAACACCGGGGAGCTGTTTTTT | CASTQLAGGNTGELFF
. | . | TRBJ1-1 | TRBV27 | 13 | TGTGCCAGCTCAGGGAACTTGGGGACTGAAGCTTTCTTT | CASSGNLGTEAFF
. | . | TRBJ1-6 | TRBV7-2 | 14 | TGTGCCAGCAGCTTAGGGGGGGGTAATTCACCCCTCCACTTT | CASSLGGGNSPLHF
few | TRBD1 | TRBJ1-2 | TRBV7-2 | 17 | TGTGCCAGCAGCTTAAAGGGTCCAGGACAGGGGCTTTATGGCTACACCTTC | CASSLKGPGQGLYGYTF
few | . | TRBJ2-5 | TRBV12-5 | 16 | TGTGCTAGTGGTTTCCTTTCCGGCGGGGACCAAGAGACCCAGTACTTC | CASGFLSGGDQETQYF
. | . | TRBJ2-5 | TRBV7-9 | 12 | TGTGCCAGCCAGAGACAGCAAGAGACCCAGTACTTC | CASQRQQETQYF
. | . | TRBJ1-4 | TRBV19 | 16 | TGTGCCAGTAGTGCTTTCACGGGGGTTTTTCATGAAAAACTGTTTTTT | CASSAFTGVFHEKLFF
. | . | TRBJ2-3 | TRBV7-9 | 14 | TGTGCCAGCAGCCCCGGGGGATACACAGATACGCAGTATTTT | CASSPGGYTDTQYF
once | . | TRBJ2-5 | TRBV3-1/TRBV3-2 | 11 | TGTGCCACCAAGGACATCGAGACCCAGTACTTC | CATKDIETQYF
. | TRBD1 | TRBJ1-1 | TRBV7-2 | 15 | TGTGCCAGCAGCTCATGGGACAGGGGGAACACTGAAGCTTTCTTT | CASSSWDRGNTEAFF
once | TRBD1 | TRBJ1-1 | TRBV5-1 | 15 | TGCGCCAGCAGCGCAAGGGGACAGGAGAACACTGAAGCTTTCTTT | CASSARGQENTEAFF
. | TRBD1 | TRBJ1-2 | TRBV5-4 | 13 | TGTGCCAGCACCTTCAGGGGGAACTATGGCTACACCTTC | CASTFRGNYGYTF
. | . | TRBJ1-5 | TRBV6-5 | 15 | TGTGCCAGCAGTTACAATATCAGGGTCAAGCAGCCCCAGCATTTT | CASSYNIRVKQPQHF
. | . | TRBJ2-3 | TRBV7-2 | 16 | TGTGCCAGCAGCTTCGGATCGGCAGGGGTCGCAGATACGCAGTATTTT | CASSFGSAGVADTQYF
once | . | TRBJ2-5 | TRBV6-1 | 15 | TGTGCCAGCAGTGATGTCAGATTGTACCAAGAGACCCAGTACTTC | CASSDVRLYQETQYF
. | TRBD1 | TRBJ2-5 | TRBV5-8 | 15 | TGTGCCAGCAGCGATCGAGCAGGGGGCGTAGGGACCCAGTACTTC | CASSDRAGGVGTQYF
. | . | TRBJ2-3 | TRBV19 | 14 | TGTGCCAGTAGATTCGACACTAGCACAGATACGCAGTATTTT | CASRFDTSTDTQYF
. | . | TRBJ2-4 | TRBV5-8 | 14 | TGTGCCAGCATCCCCTTCAGAGGGAGCCCCATTCAGTACTTC | CASIPFRGSPIQYF
. | . | TRBJ1-2 | TRBV3-1/TRBV3-2 | 13 | TGTGCCAGCAGCCAGGTACAGGGCTATGGCTACACCTTC | CASSQVQGYGYTF
. | . | TRBJ2-3 | TRBV5-1 | 14 | TGCGCCAGCAGCTCGACTCAGGGTACAGATACGCAGTATTTT | CASSSTQGTDTQYF
. | . | TRBJ2-2 | TRBV27 | 15 | TGTGCCAGCAGTTTTGAGGCTAGCCTCAGCGGGGAGCTGTTTTTT | CASSFEASLSGELFF
. | TRBD2 | TRBJ2-6 | TRBV4-1 | 21 | TGCGCCAGCAGCCAAATGAAGGTGGGGGACTATTCAAGCTCTGGGGCCAACGTCCTGACTTTC | CASSQMKVGDYSSSGANVLTF
. | . | TRBJ1-5 | TRBV30 | 14 | TGTGCCTGGAGTGTACCAGGGCCTGGCCAGCCCCAGCATTTT | CAWSVPGPGQPQHF
few | . | TRBJ1-1 | TRBV5-8 | 13 | TGTGCCAGCAGTTACCAGGGGTGGACTGAAGCTTTCTTT | CASSYQGWTEAFF
. | TRBD1 | TRBJ1-6 | TRBV7-9 | 14 | TGTGCCAGCAGCGACCGGGACAGAGTTTCACCCCTCCACTTT | CASSDRDRVSPLHF
once | . | TRBJ1-1 | TRBV5-8 | 12 | TGTGCCAGCATCCGAGGGAGAGTCTTGGCTTTCTTT | CASIRGRVLAFF
. | . | TRBJ2-1 | TRBV27 | 15 | TGTGCCAGCAGTTTATCGAGGCTCACAAACAATGAGCAGTTCTTC | CASSLSRLTNNEQFF
. | TRBD1 | TRBJ2-2 | TRBV7-6 | 16 | TGTGCCAGCAGCGGACGGACAGGGGTGGACACCGGGGAGCTGTTTTTT | CASSGRTGVDTGELFF
. | . | TRBJ1-2 | TRBV5-4 | 14 | TGTGCCAGCAGCTTGGGCAGGCCCGATTATGGCTACACCTTC | CASSLGRPDYGYTF
. | . | TRBJ1-1 | TRBV7-8 | 13 | TGTGCCAGCAGCTTAAGTCGGGGGACTGAAGCTTTCTTT | CASSLSRGTEAFF
. | TRBD1 | TRBJ2-7 | TRBV13 | 15 | TGTGCCAGCAGCTCCCTGGGACAGGGTCGGGACGAGCAGTACTTC | CASSSLGQGRDEQYF
. | TRBD1 | TRBJ1-2 | TRBV18 | 16 | TGTGCCAGCACCGAAGAAGACACCGGGACAGGGGAGGGCTACACCTTC | CASTEEDTGTGEGYTF
. | . | TRBJ1-1 | TRBV19 | 17 | TGTGCCAGTACCGGGACCAGGGGTCTTGTCCTGAACACTGAAGCTTTCTTT | CASTGTRGLVLNTEAFF
. | . | TRBJ1-5 | TRBV18 | 13 | TGTGCCAGCTCACCTTCGAGGAATCAGCCCCAGCATTTT | CASSPSRNQPQHF
. | . | TRBJ1-5 | TRBV6-5 | 13 | TGTGCCAGCAGTACCAGGGTGCGTCAGCCCCAGCATTTT | CASSTRVRQPQHF
. | . | TRBJ2-1 | TRBV20-1 | 11 | TGCAGTGCGCGGAACTCAGCGGAGCAGTTCTTC | CSARNSAEQFF
. | . | TRBJ1-6 | TRBV5-6 | 12 | TGTGCCAGCAGCCTTAGAAATTCACCCCTCCACTTT | CASSLRNSPLHF
. | . | TRBJ1-5 | TRBV28 | 12 | TGTGCCAGCAGGACAAGTTCTCAGCCCCAGCATTTT | CASRTSSQPQHF
once | . | TRBJ1-5 | TRBV18 | 15 | TGTGCCAGCTCACCAGGGCAGCATAGCAATCAGCCCCAGCATTTT | CASSPGQHSNQPQHF